This T cell receptor beta chain was sequenced during a study of siplizumab effects on memory and regulatory T cells (dated by TCRdb to about 2019). Concerning the study at large: The study looked at the effect of siplizumab, an anti-CD2 antibody, on alloreactive T-cell subsets in allogeneic mixed lymphocyte reactions made from human PBMCs. Findings and caveats that apply to the study as a whole: No functional confirmation was obtained for the suppressive function of proliferating Tregs from siplizumab cultures. Siplizumab significantly reduced the cumulative frequency of alloreactive sequences traceable to unstimulated CD4+ memory T cells. Because sequences below about 10^-5 frequency were poorly captured, only a minor fraction of alloreactive clones could be mapped to unstimulated subsets. Unstimulated naive T cells appeared more diverse than memory T cells, and naive cells seemed to contribute substantially to the alloresponse. In reactions with siplizumab, an average of roughly 69% of mappable alloreactive CD4+ clones were Treg-derived, compared with about 27% in control reactions. Roughly 80-95% of proliferating CD4+ or CD8+ clones could not be assigned a naive or memory phenotype.

Reading from cysteine to phenylalanine, the CDR3 counts 13 amino acids. Only the CDR3 DNA is retained, 39 bases long and in frame from the first base. From the germline V gene, CDR1 is MRHNA and CDR2 is SNTAGT. The junction shows trimming of 4 bases on V and 6 bases on J, and the gene matches do not reach 5 bases of it. The library came from the immunoSEQ multiplex PCR assay. Approximately 93,000 TCR templates per sample were assayed by the deep sequencing platform. Genomic DNA extracted from sorted T cells was the material used for TCRbeta CDR3 sequencing. Under the source paper's analysis protocol: The R programming language was used for clonal analysis of the TCRbeta CDR3 data. Unstimulated samples were compared with post-reaction CFSE-low samples to define alloreactive CD4+ and CD8+ clones. Alloreactive CD4+ clones were assigned to regulatory or non-regulatory origin by matching sequences to sorted unstimulated Treg and non-Treg repertoires. TCRdb obtained this table from immuneACCESS and retained in-frame rearrangements with V and J assigned. These tables miss some clones; where compared with another copy, unresolved V genes account for less than half of the shortfall, and the remainder is unexplained. The D gene and trimming were derived from the DNA, and the V and J assignments and clone size from that table. Across this sample there are around 100,000 clones, with approximately 93% seen only once. The ten largest clones represent 0.55% to 0.8% of the sample.

Sorted unstimulated T cells, along with proliferating T cells recovered from mixed lymphocyte reactions, underwent TCRbeta CDR3 sequencing. Fresh whole blood from about 9 HLA-typed healthy donors was used as the source from which PBMCs were isolated. Unstimulated CD4+ regulatory T cells were FACS-sorted to map the origin of alloreactive clones. A word on this clone: What this receptor recognizes is not known. Base qualities are not recorded, but no much larger clone differs from it by a single base.

The chain is assembled from TRBV6-4 and TRBJ1-2; a stretch of 7 junction bases matches TRBD1. This receptor was identified in a human donor in good health. The material sequenced was Tregs sorted from blood. The CDR3 protein: CASSARTGNGYTF. The sequenced DNA is TGTGCCAGCAGTGCTCGGACAGGCAATGGCTACACCTTC.